A selection of T cell receptor beta chains follows, all from one sample in a study of T cell responses to AZD1222 COVID-19 vaccine. Here immunoSEQ multiplex PCR was the method, and the copy in TCRdb shows in-frame clones only, minus some. The sample yields 100,000 to 150,000 clones, 90% seen once. Sequences were derived from peripheral blood, sampled on day 0 of AZD1222 vaccination. These receptors originate from an adult in good health. CDR3s include the opening cysteine and the closing phenylalanine or tryptophan. D genes are given only for firm matches. Clone size, where shown, is once, few, many, or a class for clones that have expanded.

-,-,TRBV29-1,TRBJ2-1,TGCAGCGTTGGAGGAGGGGCGTCCTACAATGAGCAGTTCTTC,CSVGGGASYNEQFF
-,-,TRBV19,TRBJ2-7,TGTGCCAGTAGCCTGACACATAGCCTAAACCACGAGCAGTACTTC,CASSLTHSLNHEQYF
-,-,TRBV21-1,TRBJ1-5,TGTGCCAGCACGGGGACAGGGGGTTTATGGCGCAATCAGCCCCAGCATTTT,CASTGTGGLWRNQPQHF
-,TRBD1,TRBV6-5,TRBJ1-6,TGTGCCAGCAGTTACCAGGACAGGGCCAATTCACCCCTCCACTTT,CASSYQDRANSPLHF
-,TRBD1,TRBV5-1,TRBJ2-3,TGCGCCAGCACCCGAAAAGGAGGCACCCCGGGACAGGGGGCGGGAGATACGCAGTATTTT,CASTRKGGTPGQGAGDTQYF
-,-,TRBV29-1,TRBJ1-2,TGCAGCGTCGCCTCCGTTAGGGATAGCTATGGCTACACCTTC,CSVASVRDSYGYTF
-,-,TRBV2,TRBJ1-5,TGTGCCAGCAGTGATGCAGATAGCAATCAGCCCCAGCATTTT,CASSDADSNQPQHF
-,-,TRBV5-1,TRBJ1-6,TGCGCCAGCAGCCCGGACGGGACCTCCCTCCCACCCCTCCACTTT,CASSPDGTSLPPLHF
-,-,TRBV6-4,TRBJ1-5,TGTGCCAGCCATCGTCCGGGGGGTAGTGTAAATCAGCCCCAGCATTTT,CASHRPGGSVNQPQHF
-,-,TRBV6-4,TRBJ1-6,TGTGCCAGCAGTGAGACCTTGGAGAATTCACCCCTCCACTTT,CASSETLENSPLHF
-,TRBD1,TRBV6-5,TRBJ1-2,TGTGCCAGCAGTTACTCGAACAGGGGATTTTATGGCTACACCTTC,CASSYSNRGFYGYTF
-,TRBD1,TRBV5-6,TRBJ1-4,TGTGCCAGCAGCATCACGGGGGACAGCCATTACACACTGTTTTTT,CASSITGDSHYTLFF
-,TRBD1,TRBV7-6,TRBJ2-5,TGTGCCAGCAGCGTCAGACAGGGGGCTAAAGAGACCCAGTACTTC,CASSVRQGAKETQYF
-,-,TRBV29-1,TRBJ2-7,TGCAGCGTTGACGAGGGGGACGGGCAGTACTTC,CSVDEGDGQYF
-,TRBD1,TRBV19,TRBJ2-7,TGTGCCAGTAGTATTACCACAGGGGCCGGATCCTACGAGCAGTACTTC,CASSITTGAGSYEQYF
-,TRBD1,TRBV15,TRBJ1-5,TGTGCCACCAGCATGGGACAGGGAGGGGGTCAGCCCCAGCATTTT,CATSMGQGGGQPQHF
-,TRBD1,TRBV19,TRBJ2-3,TGTGCCAGTAGTAGGTCGGGACAGGGAACAGGAGATACGCAGTATTTT,CASSRSGQGTGDTQYF
-,-,TRBV7-2,TRBJ1-5,TGTGCCAGCAGCTTAGGGGGAAGGCCCCAGCATTTT,CASSLGGRPQHF
few,TRBD2,TRBV4-1,TRBJ2-1,TGCGCCAGCAGCCAATCGACTAGCGGGAGGGCCGGGCATGAGCAGTTCTTC,CASSQSTSGRAGHEQFF
few,-,TRBV6-2/TRBV6-3,TRBJ1-5,TGTGCCAGCAGCTACTCCCCTGGGGCCGGACAGCCCCAGCATTTT,CASSYSPGAGQPQHF
few,-,TRBV30,TRBJ1-5,TGTGCCTGGAGTGGGACAGTCGATCAGCCCCAGCATTTT,CAWSGTVDQPQHF
-,-,TRBV19,TRBJ2-2,TGTGCCACCCCAAGTGAAGCGAACACCGGGGAGCTGTTTTTT,CATPSEANTGELFF